The source of this T cell receptor (beta chain) is a study of blood T cell repertoires in COVID-19. Whole-study context: COVID-19 samples, acute and convalescent, were from the United States, Italy and Spain. In each case, the material was cDNA or gDNA derived from T cells, B-cell-depleted T cells, or PBMCs.

In the original workflow: It was from reference gene primer amplification that nucleated cell counts were estimated. Sequencing used immunoSEQ multiplex PCR; TCRdb keeps in-frame clones, though not all of them. The V and J calls and clone size are taken from that table; D and trimming were inferred from the DNA. The table includes approximately 450,000 clones, around 88% detected once. V lost 2 bases and J lost 0, with 8 bases in between. Per the germline V gene, CDR1 is LNHDA and CDR2 is SQIVND (reference sequence). This CDR3 has 15 residues. This clonotype was obtained from a woman under 40 with acute or convalescent COVID-19. The rearrangement joins TRBV19 to TRBJ1-3; perhaps TRBD1 as D (6 bases). Sequenced: peripheral blood. The CDR3 reads CASSIYRASGNTIYF. For the CDR3, the DNA is TGTGCCAGTAGTATATACAGGGCCTCTGGAAACACCATATATTTT.